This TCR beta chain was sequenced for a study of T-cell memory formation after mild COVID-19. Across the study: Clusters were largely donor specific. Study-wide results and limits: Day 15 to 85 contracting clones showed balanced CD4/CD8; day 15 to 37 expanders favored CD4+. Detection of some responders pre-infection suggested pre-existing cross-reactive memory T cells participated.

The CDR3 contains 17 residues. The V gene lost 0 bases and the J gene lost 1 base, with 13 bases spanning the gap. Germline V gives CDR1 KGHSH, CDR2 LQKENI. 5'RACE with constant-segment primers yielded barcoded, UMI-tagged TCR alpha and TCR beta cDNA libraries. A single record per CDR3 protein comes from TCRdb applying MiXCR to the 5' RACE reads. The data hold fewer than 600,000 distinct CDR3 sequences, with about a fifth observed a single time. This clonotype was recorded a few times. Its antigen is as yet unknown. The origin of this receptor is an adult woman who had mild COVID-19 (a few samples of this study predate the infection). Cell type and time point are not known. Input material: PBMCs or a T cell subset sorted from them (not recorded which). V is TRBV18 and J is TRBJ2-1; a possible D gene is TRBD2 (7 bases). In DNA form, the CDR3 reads TGTGCCAGCTCACCACCGGTAGGGGGGGCGTCCTACAATGAGCAGTTCTTC. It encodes CASSPPVGGASYNEQFF.